The T cell receptor (beta chain) described here comes from a study of T cells in Graves' hyperthyroidism and ophthalmopathy. RNA transcripts gave rise to amplified TCR beta CDR3 regions. Carried out on the TCR CDR3, a first-round RT-PCR used the HTBI primer set. Each CDR3 protein is one row after TCRdb ran MiXCR on the multiplex PCR reads. The data contain about 770,000 distinct CDR3 sequences, about 19% of them seen just once; the ten biggest clones take up over 15%. The CDR3 extends over 14 amino acids. V was clipped by 10 bases and J by 5 bases, with 17 bases between them. CDR1 and CDR2 from the germline V gene are SNHLY and FYNNEI.

The sequence was collected from a woman between 45 and 60 years old with Graves' hyperthyroidism that later progressed to Graves' ophthalmopathy. Sequenced material: blood. V and J are TRBV2 and TRBJ2-2; the D gene is possibly TRBD1 (6 bases). The CDR3 DNA reads as TGTGCCATCCCTCGACAGGACCAAACCGGGGAGCTGTTTTTT. Protein product: CAIPRQDQTGELFF. Supplemented by reference TRBV2 and TRBJ2-2, the full variable domain reads EPEVTQTPSHQVTQMGQEVILRCVPISNHLYFYWYRQILGQKVEFLVSFYNNEISEKSEIFDDQFSVERPDGSNFTLKIRSTKLEDSAMYFCAIPRQDQTGELFFGEGSRLTVL.